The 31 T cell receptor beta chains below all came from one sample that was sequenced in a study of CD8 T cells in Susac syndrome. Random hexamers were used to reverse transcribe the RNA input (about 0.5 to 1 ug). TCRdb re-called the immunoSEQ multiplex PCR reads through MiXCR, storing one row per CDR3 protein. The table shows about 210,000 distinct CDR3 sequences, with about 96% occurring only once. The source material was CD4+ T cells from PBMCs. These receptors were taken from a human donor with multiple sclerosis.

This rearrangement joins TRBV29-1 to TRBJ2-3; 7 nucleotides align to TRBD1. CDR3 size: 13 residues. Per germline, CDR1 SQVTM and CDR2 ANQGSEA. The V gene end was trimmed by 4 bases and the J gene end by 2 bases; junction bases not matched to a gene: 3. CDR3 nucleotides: TGCAGCGTTGTAGGGGGCAACACAGATACGCAGTATTTT. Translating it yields CSVVGGNTDTQYF.

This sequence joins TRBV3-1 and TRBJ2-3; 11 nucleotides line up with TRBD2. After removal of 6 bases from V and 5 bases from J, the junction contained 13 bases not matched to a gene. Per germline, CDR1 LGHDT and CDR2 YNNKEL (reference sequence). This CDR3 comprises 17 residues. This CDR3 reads CASRPASGRPMGDTQYF. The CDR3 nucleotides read TGTGCCAGCAGACCGGCTAGCGGGAGGCCCATGGGAGATACGCAGTATTTT.

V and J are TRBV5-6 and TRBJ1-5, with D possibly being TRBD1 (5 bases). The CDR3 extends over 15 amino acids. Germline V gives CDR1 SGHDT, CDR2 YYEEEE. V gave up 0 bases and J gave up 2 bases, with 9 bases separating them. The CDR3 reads CASSLAGIGNQPQHF. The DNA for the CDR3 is TGTGCCAGCAGCTTGGCAGGGATCGGCAATCAGCCCCAGCATTTT.

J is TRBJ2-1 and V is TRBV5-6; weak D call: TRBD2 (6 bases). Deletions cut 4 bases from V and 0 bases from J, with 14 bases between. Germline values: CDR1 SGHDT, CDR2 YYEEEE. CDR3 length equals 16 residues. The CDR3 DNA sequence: TGTGCCAGCAGCAGGAGGGGTCCGAACTCCTACAATGAGCAGTTCTTC. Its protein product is CASSRRGPNSYNEQFF.

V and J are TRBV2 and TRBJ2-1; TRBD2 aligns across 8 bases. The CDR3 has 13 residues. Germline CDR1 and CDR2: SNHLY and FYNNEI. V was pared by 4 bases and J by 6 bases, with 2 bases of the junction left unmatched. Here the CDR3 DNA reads TGTGCCAGCAGTGCCACTAGCGGCAATGAGCAGTTCTTC. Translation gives CASSATSGNEQFF. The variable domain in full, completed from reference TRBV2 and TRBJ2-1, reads EPEVTQTPSHQVTQMGQEVILRCVPISNHLYFYWYRQILGQKVEFLVSFYNNEISEKSEIFDDQFSVERPDGSNFTLKIRSTKLEDSAMYFCASSATSGNEQFFGPGTRLTVL.

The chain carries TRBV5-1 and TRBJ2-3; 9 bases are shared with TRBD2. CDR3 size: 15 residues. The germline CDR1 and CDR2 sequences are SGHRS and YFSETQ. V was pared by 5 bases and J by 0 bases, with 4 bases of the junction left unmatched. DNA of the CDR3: TGCGCCAGCAGGGCTAGCGGGACTAGCACAGATACGCAGTATTTT. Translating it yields CASRASGTSTDTQYF.

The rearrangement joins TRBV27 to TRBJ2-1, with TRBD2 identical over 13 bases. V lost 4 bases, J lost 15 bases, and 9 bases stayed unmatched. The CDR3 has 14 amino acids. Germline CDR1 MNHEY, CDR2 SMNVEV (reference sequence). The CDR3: CASSSWTSGSYPFF. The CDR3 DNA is TGTGCCAGCAGTTCCTGGACTAGCGGGAGTTACCCGTTCTTC.

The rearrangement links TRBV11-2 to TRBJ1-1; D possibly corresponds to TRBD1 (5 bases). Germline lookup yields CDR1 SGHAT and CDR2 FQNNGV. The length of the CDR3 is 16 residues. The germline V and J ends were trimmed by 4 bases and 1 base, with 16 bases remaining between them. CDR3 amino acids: CASSYYPGRPNTEAFF. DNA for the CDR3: TGTGCCAGCAGCTACTACCCGGGACGGCCGAACACTGAAGCTTTCTTT.

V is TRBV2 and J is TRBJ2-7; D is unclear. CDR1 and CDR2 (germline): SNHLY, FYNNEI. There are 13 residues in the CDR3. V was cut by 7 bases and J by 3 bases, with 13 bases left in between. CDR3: CASTVSIGYEQYF. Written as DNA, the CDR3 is TGTGCCAGCACGGTATCAATAGGCTACGAGCAGTACTTC.

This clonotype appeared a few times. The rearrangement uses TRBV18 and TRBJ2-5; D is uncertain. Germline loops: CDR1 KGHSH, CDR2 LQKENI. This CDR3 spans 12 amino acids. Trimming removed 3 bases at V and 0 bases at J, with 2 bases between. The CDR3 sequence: CASSPDQETQYF. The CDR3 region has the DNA TGTGCCAGCTCACCTGACCAAGAGACCCAGTACTTC.

The CDR3 DNA reads TGCAGTCCCCAGGGTACGACCGGGGAGCTGTTTTTT. Translating it yields CSPQGTTGELFF. V and J are TRBV20-1 and TRBJ2-2; maybe TRBD1 (5 bases). V was pared by 8 bases and J by 5 bases, with 12 bases between. This CDR3 contains 12 residues. CDR1 is DFQATT and CDR2 is SNEGSKA in the germline V gene (reference sequence).

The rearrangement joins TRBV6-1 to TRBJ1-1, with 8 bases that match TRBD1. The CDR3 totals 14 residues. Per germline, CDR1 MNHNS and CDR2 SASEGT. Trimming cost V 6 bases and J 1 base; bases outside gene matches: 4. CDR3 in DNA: TGTGCCAGCAGCACCGGGACAGGGAACACTGAAGCTTTCTTT. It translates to CASSTGTGNTEAFF.

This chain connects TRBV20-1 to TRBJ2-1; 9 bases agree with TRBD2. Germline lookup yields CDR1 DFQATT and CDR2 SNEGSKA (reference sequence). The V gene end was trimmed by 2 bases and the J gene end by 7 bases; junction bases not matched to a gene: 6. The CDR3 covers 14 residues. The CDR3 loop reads CSARRLAAWNEQFF. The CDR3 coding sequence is TGCAGTGCTAGAAGACTAGCGGCTTGGAATGAGCAGTTCTTC.

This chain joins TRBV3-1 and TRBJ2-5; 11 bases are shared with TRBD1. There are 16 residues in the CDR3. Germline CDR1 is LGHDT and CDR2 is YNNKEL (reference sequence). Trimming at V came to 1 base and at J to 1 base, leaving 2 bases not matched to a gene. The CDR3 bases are TGTGCCAGCAGCCAAGGGGACAGGGGGTCCCAAGAGACCCAGTACTTC. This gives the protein CASSQGDRGSQETQYF.

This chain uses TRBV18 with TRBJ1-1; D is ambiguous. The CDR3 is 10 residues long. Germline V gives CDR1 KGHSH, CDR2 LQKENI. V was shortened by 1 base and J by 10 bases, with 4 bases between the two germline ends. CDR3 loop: CASSPQAAFF. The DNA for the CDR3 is TGTGCCAGCTCACCACAGGCAGCTTTCTTT.

The chain's CDR3 is CASSPTGTGVETQYF. The CDR3 DNA is TGCGCCAGCAGCCCGACCGGGACAGGGGTCGAGACCCAGTACTTC. The gene calls are TRBV4-1 and TRBJ2-5; 10 positions match TRBD1. CDR3 size: 15 residues. The V and J ends lost 4 bases and 5 bases, in that order; junction bases with no gene match: 7. Germline assignment: CDR1 MGHRA and CDR2 YSYEKL.

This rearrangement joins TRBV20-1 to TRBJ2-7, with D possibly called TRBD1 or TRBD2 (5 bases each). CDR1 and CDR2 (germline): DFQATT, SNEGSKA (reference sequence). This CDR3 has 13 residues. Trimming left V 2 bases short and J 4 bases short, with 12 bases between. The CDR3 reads CSARRDGSYEQYF. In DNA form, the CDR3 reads TGCAGTGCTAGAAGGGACGGCAGTTACGAGCAGTACTTC.

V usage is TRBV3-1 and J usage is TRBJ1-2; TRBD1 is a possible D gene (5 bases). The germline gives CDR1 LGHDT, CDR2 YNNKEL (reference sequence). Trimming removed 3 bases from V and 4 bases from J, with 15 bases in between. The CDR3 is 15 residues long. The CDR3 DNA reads TGTGCCAGCAGCCAGGCGGTCGGGACTTTCTATGGCTACACCTTC. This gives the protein CASSQAVGTFYGYTF.

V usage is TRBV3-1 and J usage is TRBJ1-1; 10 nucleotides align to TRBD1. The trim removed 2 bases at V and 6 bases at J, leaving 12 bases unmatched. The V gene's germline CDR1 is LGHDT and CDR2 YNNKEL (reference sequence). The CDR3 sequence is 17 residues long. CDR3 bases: TGTGCCAGCAGCCAACAACCGGGACAGGGGTCGTTCCCTGAAGCTTTCTTT. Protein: CASSQQPGQGSFPEAFF.

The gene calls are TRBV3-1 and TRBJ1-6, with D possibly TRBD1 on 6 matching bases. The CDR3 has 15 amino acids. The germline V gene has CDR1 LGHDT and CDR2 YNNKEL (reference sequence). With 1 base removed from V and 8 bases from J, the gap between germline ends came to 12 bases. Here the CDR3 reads CASSQGVGAYSPLHF. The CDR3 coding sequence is TGTGCCAGCAGCCAAGGCGTGGGGGCCTATTCACCCCTCCACTTT.

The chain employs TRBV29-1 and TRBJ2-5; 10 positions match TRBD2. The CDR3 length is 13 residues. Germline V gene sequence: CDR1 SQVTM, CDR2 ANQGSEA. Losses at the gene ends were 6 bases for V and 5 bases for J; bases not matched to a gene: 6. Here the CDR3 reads CSVLAGVVETQYF. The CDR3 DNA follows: TGCAGCGTCCTAGCGGGAGTGGTGGAGACCCAGTACTTC.

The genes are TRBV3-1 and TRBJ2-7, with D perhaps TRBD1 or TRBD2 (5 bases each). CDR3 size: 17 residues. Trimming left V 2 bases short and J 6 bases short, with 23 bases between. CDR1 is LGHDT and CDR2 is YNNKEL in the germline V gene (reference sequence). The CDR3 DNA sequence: TGTGCCAGCAGCCAACCACCCACGGGGACCCGTCGTGGCGAGCAGTACTTC. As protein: CASSQPPTGTRRGEQYF.

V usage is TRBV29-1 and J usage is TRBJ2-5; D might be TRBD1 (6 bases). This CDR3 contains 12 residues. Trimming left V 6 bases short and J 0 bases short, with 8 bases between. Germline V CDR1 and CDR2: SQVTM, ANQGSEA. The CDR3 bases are TGCAGCGTCGGACAGAACCAAGAGACCCAGTACTTC. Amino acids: CSVGQNQETQYF. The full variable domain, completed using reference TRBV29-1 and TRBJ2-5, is SAVISQKPSRDICQRGTSLTIQCQVDSQVTMMFWYRQQPGQSLTLIATANQGSEATYESGFVIDKFPISRPNLTFSTLTVSNMSPEDSSIYLCSVGQNQETQYFGPGTRLLVL.

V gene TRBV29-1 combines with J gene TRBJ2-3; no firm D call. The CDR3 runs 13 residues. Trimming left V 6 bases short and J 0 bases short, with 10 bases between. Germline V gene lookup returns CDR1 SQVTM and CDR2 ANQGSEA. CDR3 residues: CSVLIASTDTQYF. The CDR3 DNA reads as TGCAGCGTCCTAATAGCTAGCACAGATACGCAGTATTTT.

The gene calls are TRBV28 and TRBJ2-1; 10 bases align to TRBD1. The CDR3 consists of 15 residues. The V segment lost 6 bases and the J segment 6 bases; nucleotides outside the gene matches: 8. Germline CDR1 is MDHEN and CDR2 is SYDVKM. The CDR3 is CASRASGTGVNEQFF. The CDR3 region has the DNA TGTGCCAGCAGAGCCTCCGGGACAGGGGTCAATGAGCAGTTCTTC.

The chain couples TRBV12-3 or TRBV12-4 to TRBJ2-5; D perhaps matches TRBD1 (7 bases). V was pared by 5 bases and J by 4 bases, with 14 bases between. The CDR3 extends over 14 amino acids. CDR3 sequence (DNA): TGTGCCAGCAGTGAGGGGGCGGGAACAGAGACCCAGTACTTC. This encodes CASSEGAGTETQYF.

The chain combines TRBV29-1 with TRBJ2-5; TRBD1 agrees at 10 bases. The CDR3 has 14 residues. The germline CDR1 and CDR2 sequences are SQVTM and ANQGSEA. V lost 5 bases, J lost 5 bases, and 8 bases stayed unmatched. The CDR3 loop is CSVRTGGRAETQYF. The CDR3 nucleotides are TGCAGCGTTCGGACAGGGGGGCGAGCGGAGACCCAGTACTTC.

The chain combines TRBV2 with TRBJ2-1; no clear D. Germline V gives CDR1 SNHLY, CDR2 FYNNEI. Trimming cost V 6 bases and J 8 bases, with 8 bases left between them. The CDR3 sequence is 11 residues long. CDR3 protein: CASRAWHEQFF. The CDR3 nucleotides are TGTGCCAGCAGGGCCTGGCATGAGCAGTTCTTC.

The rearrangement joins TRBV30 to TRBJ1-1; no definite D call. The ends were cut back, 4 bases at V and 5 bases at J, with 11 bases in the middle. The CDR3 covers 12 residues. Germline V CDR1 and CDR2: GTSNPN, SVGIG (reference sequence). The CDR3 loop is CAWTQAMTEAFF. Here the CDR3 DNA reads TGTGCCTGGACCCAGGCAATGACTGAAGCTTTCTTT.

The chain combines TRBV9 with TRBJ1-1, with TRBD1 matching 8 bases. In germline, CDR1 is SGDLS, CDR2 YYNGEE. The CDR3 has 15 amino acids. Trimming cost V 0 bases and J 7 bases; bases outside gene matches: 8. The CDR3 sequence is CASSVGLQGAGEAFF. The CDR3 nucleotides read TGTGCCAGCAGCGTAGGGCTGCAGGGGGCTGGTGAAGCTTTCTTT.

The CDR3: CASSHRTSGREREQFF. The CDR3, as DNA: TGCGCCAGCAGCCACAGGACTAGCGGGAGGGAGAGGGAGCAGTTCTTC. The chain uses TRBV4-1 and TRBJ2-1; 15 bases map to TRBD2. This CDR3 comprises 16 residues. Germline V gene data show CDR1 as MGHRA and CDR2 as YSYEKL. V gave up 3 bases and J gave up 10 bases; unmatched junction bases: 7.